These 3 T cell receptor beta chains came from one sample sequenced in a study of blood T cell repertoires in COVID-19. Libraries were prepared by immunoSEQ multiplex PCR; TCRdb keeps only in-frame clonotypes and omits some of them. The repertoire holds 200,000 to 300,000 clones, about nine tenths seen once, with over 0.65% in the top ten. Material for sequencing was peripheral blood. The source is a man younger than 40 with COVID-19, enrolled during active disease.

The J gene is TRBJ2-7, the V gene TRBV5-1, with 8 bases aligning to TRBD1. Germline loops: CDR1 SGHRS, CDR2 YFSETQ. This CDR3 region has 18 residues. The V segment lost 1 base and the J segment 1 base; nucleotides outside the gene matches: 13. The DNA for the CDR3 is TGCGCCAGCAGCTTGAGAGCAGTACGGCAGGGGGCTTCCTACGAGCAGTACTTC. Translating gives CASSLRAVRQGASYEQYF.

The V and J genes are TRBV9 and TRBJ1-3; 7 positions agree with TRBD1. The CDR3 loop spans 16 amino acids. Losses at the gene ends were 4 bases for V and 2 bases for J; bases not matched to a gene: 9. The germline gives CDR1 SGDLS, CDR2 YYNGEE. The CDR3: CASSPRGTVTGNTIYF. The CDR3, as DNA: TGTGCCAGCAGCCCCCGAGGGACAGTAACTGGAAACACCATATATTTT.

The chain recombines TRBV5-4 with TRBJ1-3; D is unresolved. V gave up 0 bases and J gave up 7 bases, with 11 bases separating them. The CDR3 is 14 amino acids. The germline CDR1 and CDR2 sequences are SGHNT and YYREEE (reference sequence). CDR3 sequence reads: CASSLERQWNTIYF. The CDR3 DNA reads as TGTGCCAGCAGCTTGGAGCGGCAGTGGAACACCATATATTTT.